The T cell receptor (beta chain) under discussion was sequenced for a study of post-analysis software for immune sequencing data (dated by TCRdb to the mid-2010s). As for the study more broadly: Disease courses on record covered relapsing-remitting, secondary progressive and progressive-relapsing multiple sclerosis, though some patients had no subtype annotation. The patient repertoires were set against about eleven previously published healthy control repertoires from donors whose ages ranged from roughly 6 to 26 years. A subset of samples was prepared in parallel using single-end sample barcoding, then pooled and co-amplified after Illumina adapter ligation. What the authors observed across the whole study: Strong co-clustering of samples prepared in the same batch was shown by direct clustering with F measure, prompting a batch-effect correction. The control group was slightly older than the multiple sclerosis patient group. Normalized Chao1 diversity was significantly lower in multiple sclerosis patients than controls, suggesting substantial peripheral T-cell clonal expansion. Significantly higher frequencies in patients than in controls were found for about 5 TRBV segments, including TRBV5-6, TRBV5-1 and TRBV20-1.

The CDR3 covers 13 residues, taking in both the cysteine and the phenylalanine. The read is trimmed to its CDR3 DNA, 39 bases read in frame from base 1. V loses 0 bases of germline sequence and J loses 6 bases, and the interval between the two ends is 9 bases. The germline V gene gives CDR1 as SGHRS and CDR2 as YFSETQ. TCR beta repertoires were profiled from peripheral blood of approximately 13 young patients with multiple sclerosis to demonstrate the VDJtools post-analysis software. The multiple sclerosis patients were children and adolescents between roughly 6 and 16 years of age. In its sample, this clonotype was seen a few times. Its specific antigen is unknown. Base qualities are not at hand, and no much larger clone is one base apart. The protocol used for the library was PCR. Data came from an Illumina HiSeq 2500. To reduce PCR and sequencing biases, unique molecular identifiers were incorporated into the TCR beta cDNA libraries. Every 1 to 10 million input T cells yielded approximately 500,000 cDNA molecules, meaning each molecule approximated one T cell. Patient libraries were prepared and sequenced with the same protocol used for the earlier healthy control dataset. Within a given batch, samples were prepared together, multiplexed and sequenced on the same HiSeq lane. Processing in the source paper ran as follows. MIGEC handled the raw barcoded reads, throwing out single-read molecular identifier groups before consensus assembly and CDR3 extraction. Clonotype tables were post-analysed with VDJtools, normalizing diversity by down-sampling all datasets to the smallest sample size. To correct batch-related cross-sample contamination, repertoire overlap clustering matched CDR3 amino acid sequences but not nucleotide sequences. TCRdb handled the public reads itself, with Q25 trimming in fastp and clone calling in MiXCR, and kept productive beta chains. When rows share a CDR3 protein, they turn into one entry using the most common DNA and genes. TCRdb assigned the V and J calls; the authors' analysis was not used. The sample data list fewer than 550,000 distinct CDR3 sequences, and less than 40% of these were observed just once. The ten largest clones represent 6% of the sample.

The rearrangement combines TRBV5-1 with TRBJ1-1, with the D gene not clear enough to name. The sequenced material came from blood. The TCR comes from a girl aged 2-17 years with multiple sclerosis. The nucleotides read TGCGCCAGCAGCTTGGAGGAGGATGCTGAAGCTTTCTTT. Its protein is CASSLEEDAEAFF.